Presented here are 3 T cell receptor beta chains from one specimen sequenced in a study of memory CD4+ T cells and cytomegalovirus serostatus. The sort gate was single viable CD3+CD4+CD8-CD45RO+ cells for memory CD4+ T cells. Profiled with immunoSEQ multiplex PCR; TCRdb holds only in-frame clones, not every one. The sample consists of 55,000 to 65,000 clones, 80% to 90% of them appearing once. Source material: memory CD4+ T cells from blood. Source of these receptors: an adult in good health and CMV-seronegative.

J is TRBJ1-5 and V is TRBV28, with D hard to call. V was cut by 6 bases and J by 0 bases, with 9 bases left in between. This CDR3 comprises 14 residues. The germline V gene has CDR1 MDHEN and CDR2 SYDVKM. The CDR3: CASRPGGSNQPQHF. CDR3 in DNA: TGTGCCAGCAGGCCGGGCGGTAGCAATCAGCCCCAGCATTTT. The full variable domain, with the rest looked up from reference TRBV28 and TRBJ1-5, is DVKVTQSSRYLVKRTGEKVFLECVQDMDHENMFWYRQDPGLGLRLIYFSYDVKMKEKGDIPEGYSVSREKKERFSLILESASTNQTSMYLCASRPGGSNQPQHFGDGTRLSIL.

This clone was seen more than once but under ten times. The junction departs from germline at one end; a sequencing error may be responsible. The J gene is TRBJ2-1, the V gene TRBV7-9; D ambiguous. Germline CDR1 reads SEHNR; CDR2 reads FQNEAQ (reference sequence). This CDR3 spans 15 amino acids. As DNA, the CDR3 is TGTGCCAGCACCTTAGGGTTAGTGGGCGGTGATGAGCAGTTCTTC. Translating gives CASTLGLVGGDEQFF.

The CDR3 protein is CASSALTSGPTGTDTQYF. CDR3 nucleotides: TGTGCCAGCAGTGCTCTCACTAGCGGCCCTACGGGCACAGATACGCAGTATTTT. The chain joins TRBV28 to TRBJ2-3; 8 bases match TRBD2. Germline V gives CDR1 MDHEN, CDR2 SYDVKM. This CDR3 comprises 18 residues. The trim removed 5 bases at V and 1 base at J, leaving 14 bases unmatched. The variable domain in full, with the rest retrieved from reference TRBV28 and TRBJ2-3, is DVKVTQSSRYLVKRTGEKVFLECVQDMDHENMFWYRQDPGLGLRLIYFSYDVKMKEKGDIPEGYSVSREKKERFSLILESASTNQTSMYLCASSALTSGPTGTDTQYFGPGTRLTVL.